These 5 T cell receptor beta chains came from one sample sequenced in a study of early T cells in non-severe SARS-CoV-2 infection. TCRdb fed the 5' RACE reads into MiXCR, producing one record per CDR3 protein. The repertoire includes roughly 35,000 distinct CDR3 sequences, approximately 5.3% of them detected once, and roughly 27% sits in the top ten. What was sequenced was whole blood. All receptors derive from an adult who was a healthcare worker with PCR-confirmed SARS-CoV-2 infection or an uninfected control (not recorded which).

This clonotype came up many times. The chain uses TRBV29-1 and TRBJ1-6; no clear D. V was cut by 8 bases and J by 6 bases, with 17 bases left in between. The CDR3 covers 14 residues. Germline CDR1 is SQVTM and CDR2 is ANQGSEA. The DNA of the CDR3 is TGCAGCCCCCATCCGTTCCGGGGTAATTCACCCCTCCACTTT. Residues: CSPHPFRGNSPLHF.

This clonotype was observed many times. V usage is TRBV6-5 and J usage is TRBJ1-1; possibly TRBD1 for D (5 bases). Germline V gives CDR1 MNHEY, CDR2 SVGAGI. The CDR3 covers 13 residues. Trimming cost V 0 bases and J 3 bases, with 5 bases left between them. The CDR3 bases are TGTGCCAGCAGTTACTCACAGGACACTGAAGCTTTCTTT. Amino acids: CASSYSQDTEAFF.

This clonotype was detected many times. This sequence joins TRBV5-5 and TRBJ1-4; the D is unclear. The CDR3 runs 14 residues. Trimming removed 1 base at V and 8 bases at J, with 12 bases between. The germline gives CDR1 SGHKS, CDR2 YYEKEE (reference sequence). This CDR3 is CASSLRFGEEKLFF. The DNA of the CDR3 is TGTGCCAGCAGCTTGAGATTTGGAGAGGAAAAACTGTTTTTT.

The table lists this clonotype with many counts. The chain joins TRBV20-1 to TRBJ2-1; 14 nucleotides line up with TRBD2. The V segment lost 8 bases and the J segment 6 bases; nucleotides outside the gene matches: 9. This CDR3 comprises 15 residues. Germline V gene data show CDR1 as DFQATT and CDR2 as SNEGSKA (reference sequence). The CDR3 sequence is CSILRTSGRINEQFF. The CDR3 DNA sequence: TGCAGTATTCTTCGGACTAGCGGGAGGATCAATGAGCAGTTCTTC.

This clonotype came up many times. This chain uses TRBV9 with TRBJ2-5, with D maybe TRBD2 (6 bases). Trimming removed 2 bases from V and 1 base from J, with 15 bases in between. Per germline, CDR1 SGDLS and CDR2 YYNGEE. The CDR3 spans 16 residues. CDR3 amino acids: CASSVGRVAGQETQYF. The CDR3 DNA is TGTGCCAGCAGCGTCGGGAGAGTCGCTGGCCAAGAGACCCAGTACTTC.